This T cell receptor (beta chain) was captured by sequencing in a study of blood T cell repertoires in COVID-19. Clones were sequenced by immunoSEQ multiplex PCR, and TCRdb holds only the in-frame ones, with some missing. The sample lists about 370,000 clones; around 91% were seen once. CDR3 length equals 15 residues. From germline, CDR1 is SGHRS and CDR2 YFSETQ. With 3 bases removed from V and 0 bases from J, the gap between germline ends came to 9 bases. Participants came from 20 to 25 US areas, aged about 18 to 90 years. This sequence was found in a man aged 18 to 29 who had recovered from COVID-19. The sample taken for sequencing was PBMCs or T cells enriched from blood (not recorded which). The V gene is TRBV5-1, the J gene TRBJ2-2; D might be TRBD1 (6 bases). The CDR3 sequence is CASSWDTANTGELFF. CDR3 bases: TGCGCCAGCAGCTGGGACACCGCGAACACCGGGGAGCTGTTTTTT.